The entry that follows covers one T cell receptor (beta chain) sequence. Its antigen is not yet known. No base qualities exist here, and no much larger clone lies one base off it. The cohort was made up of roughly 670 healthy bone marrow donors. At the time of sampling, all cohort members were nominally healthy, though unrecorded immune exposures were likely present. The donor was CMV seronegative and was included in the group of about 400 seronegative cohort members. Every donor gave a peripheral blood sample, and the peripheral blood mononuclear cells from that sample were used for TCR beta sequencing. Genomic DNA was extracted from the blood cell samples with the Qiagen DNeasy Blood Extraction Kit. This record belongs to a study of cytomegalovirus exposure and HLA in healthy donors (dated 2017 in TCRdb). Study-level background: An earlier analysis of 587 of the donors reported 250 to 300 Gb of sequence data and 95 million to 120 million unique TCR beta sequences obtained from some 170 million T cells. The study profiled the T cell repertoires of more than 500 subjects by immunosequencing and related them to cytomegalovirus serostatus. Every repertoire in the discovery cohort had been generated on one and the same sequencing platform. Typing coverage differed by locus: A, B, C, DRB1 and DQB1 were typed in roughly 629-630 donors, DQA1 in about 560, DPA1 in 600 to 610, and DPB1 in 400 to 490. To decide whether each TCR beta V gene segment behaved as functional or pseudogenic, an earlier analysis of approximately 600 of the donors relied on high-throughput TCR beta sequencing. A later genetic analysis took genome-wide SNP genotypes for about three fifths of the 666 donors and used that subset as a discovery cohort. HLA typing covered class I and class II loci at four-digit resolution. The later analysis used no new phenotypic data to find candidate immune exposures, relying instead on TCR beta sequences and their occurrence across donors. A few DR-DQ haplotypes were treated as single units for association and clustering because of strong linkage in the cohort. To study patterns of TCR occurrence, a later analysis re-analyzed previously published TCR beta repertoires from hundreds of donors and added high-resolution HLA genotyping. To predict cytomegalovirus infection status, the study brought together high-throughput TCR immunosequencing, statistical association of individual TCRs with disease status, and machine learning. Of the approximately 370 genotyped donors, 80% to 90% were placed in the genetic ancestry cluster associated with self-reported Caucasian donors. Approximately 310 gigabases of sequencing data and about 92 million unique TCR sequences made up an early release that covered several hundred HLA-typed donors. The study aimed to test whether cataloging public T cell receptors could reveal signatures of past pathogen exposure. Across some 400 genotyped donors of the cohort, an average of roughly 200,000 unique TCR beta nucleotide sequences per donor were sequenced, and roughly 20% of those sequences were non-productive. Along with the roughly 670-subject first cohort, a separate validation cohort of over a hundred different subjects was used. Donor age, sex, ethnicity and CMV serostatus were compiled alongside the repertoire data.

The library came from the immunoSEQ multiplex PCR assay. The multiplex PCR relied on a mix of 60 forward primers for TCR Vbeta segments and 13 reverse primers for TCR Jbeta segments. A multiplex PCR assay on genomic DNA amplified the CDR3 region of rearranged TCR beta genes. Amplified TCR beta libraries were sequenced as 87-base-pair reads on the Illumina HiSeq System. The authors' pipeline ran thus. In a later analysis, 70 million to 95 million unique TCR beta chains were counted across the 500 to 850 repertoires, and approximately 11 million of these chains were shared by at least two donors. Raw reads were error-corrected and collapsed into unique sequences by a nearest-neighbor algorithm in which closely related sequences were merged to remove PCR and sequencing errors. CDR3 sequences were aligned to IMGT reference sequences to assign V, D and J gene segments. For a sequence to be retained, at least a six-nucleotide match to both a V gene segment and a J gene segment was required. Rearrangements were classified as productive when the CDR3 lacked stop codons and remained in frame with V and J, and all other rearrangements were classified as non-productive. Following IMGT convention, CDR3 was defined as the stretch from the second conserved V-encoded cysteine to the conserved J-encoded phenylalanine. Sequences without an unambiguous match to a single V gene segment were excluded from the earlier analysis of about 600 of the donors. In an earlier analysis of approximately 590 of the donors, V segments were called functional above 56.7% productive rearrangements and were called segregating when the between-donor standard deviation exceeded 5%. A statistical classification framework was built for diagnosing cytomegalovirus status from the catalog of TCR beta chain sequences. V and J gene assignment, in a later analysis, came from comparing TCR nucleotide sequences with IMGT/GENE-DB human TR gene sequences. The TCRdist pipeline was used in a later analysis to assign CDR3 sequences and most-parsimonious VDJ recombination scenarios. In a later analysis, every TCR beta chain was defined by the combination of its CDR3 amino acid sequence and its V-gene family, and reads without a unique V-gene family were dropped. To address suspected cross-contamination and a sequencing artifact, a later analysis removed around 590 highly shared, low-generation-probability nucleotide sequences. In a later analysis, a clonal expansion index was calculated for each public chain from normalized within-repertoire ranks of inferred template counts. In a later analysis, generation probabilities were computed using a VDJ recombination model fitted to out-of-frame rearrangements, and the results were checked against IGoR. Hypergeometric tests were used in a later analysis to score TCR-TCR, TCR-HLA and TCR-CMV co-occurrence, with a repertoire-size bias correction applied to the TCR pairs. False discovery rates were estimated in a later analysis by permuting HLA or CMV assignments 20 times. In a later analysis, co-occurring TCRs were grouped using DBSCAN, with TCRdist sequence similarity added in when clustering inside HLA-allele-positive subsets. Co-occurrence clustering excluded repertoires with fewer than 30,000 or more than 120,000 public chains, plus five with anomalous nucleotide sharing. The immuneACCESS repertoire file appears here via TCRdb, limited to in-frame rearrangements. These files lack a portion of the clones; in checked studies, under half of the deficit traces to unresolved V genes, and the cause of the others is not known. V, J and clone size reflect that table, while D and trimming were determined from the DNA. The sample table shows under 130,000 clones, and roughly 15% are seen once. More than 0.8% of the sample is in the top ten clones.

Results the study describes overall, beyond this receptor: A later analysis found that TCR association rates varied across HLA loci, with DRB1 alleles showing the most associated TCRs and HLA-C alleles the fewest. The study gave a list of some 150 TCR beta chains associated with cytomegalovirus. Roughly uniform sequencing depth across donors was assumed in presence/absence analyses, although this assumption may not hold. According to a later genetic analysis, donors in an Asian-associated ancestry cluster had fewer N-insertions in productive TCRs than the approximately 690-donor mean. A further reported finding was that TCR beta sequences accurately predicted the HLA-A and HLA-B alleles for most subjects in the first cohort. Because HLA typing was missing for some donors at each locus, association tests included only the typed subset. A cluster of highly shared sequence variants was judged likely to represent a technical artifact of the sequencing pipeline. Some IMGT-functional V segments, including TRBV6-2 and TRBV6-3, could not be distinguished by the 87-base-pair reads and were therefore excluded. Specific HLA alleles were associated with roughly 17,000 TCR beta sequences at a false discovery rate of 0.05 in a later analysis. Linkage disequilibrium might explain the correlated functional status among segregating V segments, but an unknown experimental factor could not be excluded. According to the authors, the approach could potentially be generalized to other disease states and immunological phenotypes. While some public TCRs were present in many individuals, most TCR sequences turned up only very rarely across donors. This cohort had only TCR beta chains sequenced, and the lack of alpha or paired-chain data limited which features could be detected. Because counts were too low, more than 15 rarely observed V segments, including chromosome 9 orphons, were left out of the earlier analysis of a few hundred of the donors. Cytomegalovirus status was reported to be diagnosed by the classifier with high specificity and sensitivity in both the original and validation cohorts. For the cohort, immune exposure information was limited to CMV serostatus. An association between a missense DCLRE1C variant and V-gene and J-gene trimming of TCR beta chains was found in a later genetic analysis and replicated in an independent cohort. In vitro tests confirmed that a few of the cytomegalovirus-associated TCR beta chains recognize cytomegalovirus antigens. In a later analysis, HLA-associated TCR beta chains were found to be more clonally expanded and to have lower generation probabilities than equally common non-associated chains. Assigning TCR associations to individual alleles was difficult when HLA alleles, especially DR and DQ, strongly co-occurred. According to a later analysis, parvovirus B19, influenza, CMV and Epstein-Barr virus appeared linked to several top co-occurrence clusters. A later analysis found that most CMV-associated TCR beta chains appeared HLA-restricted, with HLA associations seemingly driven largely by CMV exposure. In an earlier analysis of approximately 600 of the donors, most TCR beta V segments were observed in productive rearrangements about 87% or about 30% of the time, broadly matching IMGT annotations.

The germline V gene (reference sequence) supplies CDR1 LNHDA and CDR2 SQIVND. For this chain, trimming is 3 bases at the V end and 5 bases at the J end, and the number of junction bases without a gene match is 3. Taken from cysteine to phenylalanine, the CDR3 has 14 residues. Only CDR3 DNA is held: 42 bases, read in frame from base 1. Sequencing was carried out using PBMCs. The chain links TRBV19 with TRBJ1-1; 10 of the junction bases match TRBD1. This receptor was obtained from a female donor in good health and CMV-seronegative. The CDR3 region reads CASSMDRGWTEAFF. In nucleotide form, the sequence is TGTGCCAGTAGTATGGACAGGGGGTGGACTGAAGCTTTCTTT.